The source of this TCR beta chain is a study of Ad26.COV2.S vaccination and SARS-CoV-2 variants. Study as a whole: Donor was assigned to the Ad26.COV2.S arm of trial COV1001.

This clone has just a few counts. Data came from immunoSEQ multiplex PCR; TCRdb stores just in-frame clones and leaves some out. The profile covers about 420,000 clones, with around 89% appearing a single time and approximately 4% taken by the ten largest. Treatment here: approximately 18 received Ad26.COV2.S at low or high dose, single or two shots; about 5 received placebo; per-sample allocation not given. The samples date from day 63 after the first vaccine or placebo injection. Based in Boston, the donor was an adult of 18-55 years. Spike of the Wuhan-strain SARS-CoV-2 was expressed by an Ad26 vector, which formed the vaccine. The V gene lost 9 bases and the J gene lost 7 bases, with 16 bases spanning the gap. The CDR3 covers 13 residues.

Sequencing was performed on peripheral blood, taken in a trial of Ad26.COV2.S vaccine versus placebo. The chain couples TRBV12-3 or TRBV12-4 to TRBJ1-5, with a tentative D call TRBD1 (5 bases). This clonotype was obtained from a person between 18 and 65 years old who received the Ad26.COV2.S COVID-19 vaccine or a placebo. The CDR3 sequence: CASVGQGRQPQHF. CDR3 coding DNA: TGTGCCAGTGTCGGGCAGGGTAGACAGCCCCAGCATTTT.